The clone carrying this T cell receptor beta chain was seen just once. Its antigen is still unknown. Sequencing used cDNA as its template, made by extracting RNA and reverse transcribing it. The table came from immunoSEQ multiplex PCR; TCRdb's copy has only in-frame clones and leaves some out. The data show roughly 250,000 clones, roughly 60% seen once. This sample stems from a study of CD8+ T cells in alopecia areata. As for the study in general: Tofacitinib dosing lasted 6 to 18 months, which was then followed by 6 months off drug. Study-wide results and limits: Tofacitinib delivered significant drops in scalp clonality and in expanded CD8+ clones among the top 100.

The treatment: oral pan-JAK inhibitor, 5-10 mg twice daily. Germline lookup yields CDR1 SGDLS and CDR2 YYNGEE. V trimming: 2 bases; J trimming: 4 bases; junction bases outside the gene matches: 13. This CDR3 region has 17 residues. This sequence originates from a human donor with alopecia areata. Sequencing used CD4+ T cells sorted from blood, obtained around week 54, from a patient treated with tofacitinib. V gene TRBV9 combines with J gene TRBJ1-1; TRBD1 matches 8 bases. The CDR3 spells CASSVTGAGGLGTEAFF. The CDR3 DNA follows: TGTGCCAGCAGCGTGACAGGAGCAGGGGGCCTGGGCACTGAAGCTTTCTTT. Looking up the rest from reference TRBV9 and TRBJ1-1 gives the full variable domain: DSGVTQTPKHLITATGQRVTLRCSPRSGDLSVYWYQQSLDQGLQFLIQYYNGEERAKGNILERFSAQQFPDLHSELNLSSLELGDSALYFCASSVTGAGGLGTEAFFGQGTRLTVV.